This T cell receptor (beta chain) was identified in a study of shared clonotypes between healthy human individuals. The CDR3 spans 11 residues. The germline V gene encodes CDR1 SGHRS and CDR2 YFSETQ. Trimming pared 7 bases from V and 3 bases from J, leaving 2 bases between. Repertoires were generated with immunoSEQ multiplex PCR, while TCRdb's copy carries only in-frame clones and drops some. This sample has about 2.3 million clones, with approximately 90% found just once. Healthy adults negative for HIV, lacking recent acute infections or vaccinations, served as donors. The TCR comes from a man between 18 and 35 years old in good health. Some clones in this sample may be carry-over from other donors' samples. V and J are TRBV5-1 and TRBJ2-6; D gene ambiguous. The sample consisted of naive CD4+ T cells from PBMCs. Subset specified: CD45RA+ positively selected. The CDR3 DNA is TGCGCCAGCTTTGGGGCCAACGTCCTGACTTTC. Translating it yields CASFGANVLTF.